These 24 T cell receptor beta chains originate from one sample sequenced in a study of cytomegalovirus exposure and HLA in healthy donors. Both 60 Vbeta primers and 13 Jbeta primers went into the PCR. Measured with immunoSEQ multiplex PCR; TCRdb has only the in-frame clones, and not every one. This sample lists 80,000 to 100,000 clones; its ten largest clones have roughly 3.4%. The sequenced sample was PBMCs. These receptors were collected from a woman aged 25 to 39 in good health and CMV-seronegative.

This rearrangement joins TRBV5-3 to TRBJ2-7; a possible D gene is TRBD1 (6 bases). TRBV5-3 is known as an ORF, though its function is uncertain. The ends were cut back, 4 bases at V and 0 bases at J, with 17 bases in the middle. The CDR3 extends over 16 amino acids. The CDR3 bases are TGTGCCAGAAGCCCCAAGGGGGATATTCGCTCCTACGAGCAGTACTTC. This gives the protein CARSPKGDIRSYEQYF.

V is TRBV27 and J is TRBJ1-2; possible D gene TRBD1, 6 bases. The CDR3 is 16 residues long. Deletions cut 5 bases from V and 5 bases from J, with 21 bases between. Germline V gene sequence: CDR1 MNHEY, CDR2 SMNVEV (reference sequence). The chain's CDR3 is CASSASEGVVSYGYTF. The DNA for the CDR3 is TGTGCCAGCAGTGCCTCCGAGGGGGTAGTTTCGTATGGCTACACCTTC.

The chain employs TRBV5-1 and TRBJ1-4; the D is unclear. Germline CDR1 and CDR2: SGHRS and YFSETQ. The CDR3 runs 16 residues. V lost 4 bases to trimming and J lost 0 bases, with 13 bases between them. CDR3 coding DNA: TGCGCCAGCAGCCCGACATCCGGTGCAACTAATGAAAAACTGTTTTTT. Translation: CASSPTSGATNEKLFF.

This chain connects TRBV9 to TRBJ1-1; maybe TRBD1 (6 bases). The CDR3 runs 11 residues. Trimming left V 0 bases short and J 10 bases short, with 7 bases between. CDR1 and CDR2 from the germline V gene are SGDLS and YYNGEE. In DNA form, the CDR3 reads TGTGCCAGCAGCGTAGGAGGGGGAGCTTTCTTT. Amino acids: CASSVGGGAFF.

The V call is TRBV27, the J call TRBJ2-7; the match to TRBD2 covers 9 bases. Germline values: CDR1 MNHEY, CDR2 SMNVEV (reference sequence). Germline trimming cut 4 bases from V and 2 bases from J; bases unmatched to any gene: 9. This CDR3 spans 16 amino acids. The CDR3: CASSYWGSGRPYEQYF. In nucleotides, the CDR3 is TGTGCCAGCAGTTATTGGGGTAGCGGGAGACCCTACGAGCAGTACTTC.

The genes are TRBV6-5 and TRBJ1-3; no reliable D call. CDR1 and CDR2 (germline): MNHEY, SVGAGI. CDR3 length: 15 amino acids. V dropped 0 bases and J dropped 0 bases, with 6 bases sitting between them. Written as DNA, the CDR3 is TGTGCCAGCAGTTACTCTCGGAGCTCTGGAAACACCATATATTTT. Protein product: CASSYSRSSGNTIYF.

CDR3 DNA: TGTGCCAGCAGCTCCCCGGGACAGGGCTACGAGCAGTACTTC. Translated, it gives CASSSPGQGYEQYF. This rearrangement joins TRBV9 to TRBJ2-7, with 9 bases aligning to TRBD1. Germline V gives CDR1 SGDLS, CDR2 YYNGEE. Germline trimming cut 4 bases from V and 3 bases from J; bases unmatched to any gene: 5. The CDR3 is made up of 14 amino acids.

The J gene is TRBJ1-2, the V gene TRBV29-1; TRBD1 matches 7 bases. This CDR3 is 14 amino acids long. Germline V CDR1 and CDR2: SQVTM, ANQGSEA. V was clipped by 0 bases and J by 7 bases; unmatched bases: 8. Here the CDR3 reads CSVEDIDRVGGYTF. The CDR3 DNA reads as TGCAGCGTTGAAGATATAGACAGGGTGGGTGGCTACACCTTC.

The rearrangement links TRBV6-5 to TRBJ1-4; possibly TRBD1 for D (5 bases). Per the germline V gene, CDR1 is MNHEY and CDR2 is SVGAGI. V was shortened by 0 bases and J by 8 bases, with 10 bases between the two germline ends. This CDR3 is 14 amino acids long. The CDR3 sequence: CASSYSRGNEKLFF. DNA of the CDR3: TGTGCCAGCAGTTACTCTCGGGGGAACGAAAAACTGTTTTTT.

V usage is TRBV5-1 and J usage is TRBJ2-5; 7 bases fit TRBD2. The J segment lost 5 bases and the V segment lost 7 bases, leaving 14 bases of the junction unmatched. CDR1 is SGHRS and CDR2 is YFSETQ in the germline V gene. The CDR3 runs 15 residues. The CDR3: CASSGGGSVGETQYF. DNA for the CDR3: TGCGCCAGCTCTGGCGGGGGATCGGTTGGGGAGACCCAGTACTTC.

CDR3: CASSLGPGAMGNQPQHF. The DNA of the CDR3 is TGTGCCAGCAGTTTAGGTCCTGGGGCGATGGGCAATCAGCCCCAGCATTTT. The rearrangement joins TRBV27 to TRBJ1-5; possibly TRBD1 for D (5 bases). The V and J ends lost 2 bases and 2 bases respectively, with 16 bases between them. This CDR3 is built from 17 residues. Germline CDR1 MNHEY, CDR2 SMNVEV (reference sequence).

This chain connects TRBV6-6 to TRBJ1-1; D unresolved. V lost 0 bases and J 6 bases, leaving 5 bases between the germline ends. The CDR3 loop spans 12 amino acids. Germline CDR1 reads MNHNY; CDR2 reads SVGAGI (reference sequence). CDR3 sequence reads: CASSYSGAEAFF. In DNA, the CDR3 is TGTGCCAGCAGTTACTCGGGCGCTGAAGCTTTCTTT.

The V gene is TRBV7-2, the J gene TRBJ2-3, with TRBD2 matching 12 bases. Looked up from germline, CDR1 is SGHTA and CDR2 is FQGNSA. V dropped 5 bases and J dropped 5; count of bases not matched to a gene: 8. The CDR3 spans 16 residues. CDR3 sequence: CASSPRLAGVVDTQYF. The CDR3 DNA reads as TGTGCCAGCAGCCCGCGACTAGCGGGAGTTGTAGATACGCAGTATTTT.

The chain employs TRBV6-6 and TRBJ1-4; D may be TRBD1 (6 bases). This CDR3 spans 16 amino acids. Deletions cut 2 bases from V and 4 bases from J, with 14 bases between. Germline V gene lookup returns CDR1 MNHNY and CDR2 SVGAGI (reference sequence). The CDR3: CASSYPPDSVNEKLFF. The CDR3, as DNA: TGTGCCAGCAGTTACCCGCCGGACAGCGTTAATGAAAAACTGTTTTTT.

The rearrangement joins TRBV30 to TRBJ2-3; the D gene is possibly TRBD2 (6 bases). CDR1 is GTSNPN, CDR2 SVGIG, per germline (reference sequence). The CDR3 has 12 amino acids. V dropped 3 bases and J dropped 9 bases, with 13 bases sitting between them. CDR3 loop: CAWRMKGGTQYF. In DNA, the CDR3 is TGTGCCTGGAGGATGAAGGGAGGCACGCAGTATTTT.

Of note for this clone: Compared with germline, one end of the junction differs, possibly owing to a read error. V usage is TRBV7-2 and J usage is TRBJ1-5; TRBD1 agrees at 8 bases. Germline assignment: CDR1 SGHTA and CDR2 FQGNSA. The CDR3 has 15 amino acids. CDR3 sequence: CASSLDRGGNQPQHF. CDR3 nucleotide sequence: TGTGCCAGCAGTTTAGACAGGGGCGGCAATCAGCCCCAGCATTTT. Full variable domain (missing parts from reference TRBV7-2 and TRBJ1-5): GAGVSQSPSNKVTEKGKDVELRCDPISGHTALYWYRQSLGQGLEFLIYFQGNSAPDKSGLPSDRFSAERTGGSVSTLTIQRTQQEDSAVYLCASSLDRGGNQPQHFGDGTRLSIL.

The genes are TRBV6-5 and TRBJ1-2, with 12 nucleotides matching TRBD1. CDR1 is MNHEY, CDR2 SVGAGI, per germline. Germline trimming cut 0 bases from V and 13 bases from J; bases unmatched to any gene: 9. CDR3 length: 15 amino acids. The CDR3: CASSYSPRGQGAGTF. In nucleotides, the CDR3 is TGTGCCAGCAGTTACTCGCCCCGGGGACAGGGGGCCGGCACCTTC.

The genes are TRBV4-2 and TRBJ2-1; no clear D gene. V was shortened by 0 bases and J by 0 bases, with 12 bases between the two germline ends. Germline V lookup: CDR1 LGHNA, CDR2 YNFKEQ. The CDR3 contains 17 residues. DNA for the CDR3: TGTGCCAGCAGCCAAGATGAACCCGGGTTCTCCTACAATGAGCAGTTCTTC. Its protein is CASSQDEPGFSYNEQFF.

The V and J genes are TRBV5-6 and TRBJ2-3; unclear D gene. Germline V lookup: CDR1 SGHDT, CDR2 YYEEEE. The ends were cut back, 3 bases at V and 1 base at J, with 15 bases in the middle. The CDR3 is 16 residues long. CDR3 nucleotide sequence: TGTGCCAGCAGCTCACAGCTCTTAGGTGGCACAGATACGCAGTATTTT. Protein sequence: CASSSQLLGGTDTQYF.

CDR3 loop: CASSLGLAGATDTQYF. CDR3 nucleotide sequence: TGTGCCAGCAGCTTAGGACTAGCGGGGGCCACAGATACGCAGTATTTT. This sequence joins TRBV7-2 and TRBJ2-3; 12 nucleotides line up with TRBD2. The CDR3 is 16 residues long. V was clipped by 1 base and J by 2 bases; unmatched bases: 1. The germline V gene encodes CDR1 SGHTA and CDR2 FQGNSA.

J is TRBJ2-1 and V is TRBV2; 9 bases agree with TRBD2. The CDR3 consists of 16 residues. V gave up 6 bases and J gave up 0 bases; unmatched junction bases: 6. CDR1 is SNHLY, CDR2 FYNNEI, per germline. CDR3: CASRGRAGGSYNEQFF. CDR3 DNA sequence: TGTGCCAGCAGGGGGAGAGCGGGGGGCTCCTACAATGAGCAGTTCTTC.

CDR3 in amino acids: CASSISRGGYEQYF. The CDR3 coding sequence is TGTGCCAGTAGTATATCAAGAGGGGGCTACGAGCAGTACTTC. The chain links TRBV19 to TRBJ2-5; tentatively, D is TRBD1 (6 bases). The better agreement between TRBJ2-7 and the DNA end casts doubt on the J call. This CDR3 region has 14 residues. Germline-derived CDR1 and CDR2 are LNHDA and SQIVND (reference sequence).

This chain joins TRBV6-5 and TRBJ2-7, with 10 bases matching TRBD1. CDR3 size: 15 residues. The ends lost 0 bases at V and 4 bases at J; junction bases unmatched: 3. Germline CDR1 MNHEY, CDR2 SVGAGI. CDR3 nucleotide sequence: TGTGCCAGCAGTTACTCCCGGGACAGGGGTTACGAGCAGTACTTC. Protein product: CASSYSRDRGYEQYF.

This rearrangement joins TRBV18 to TRBJ2-5; possible D gene TRBD2, 5 bases. The CDR3 has 15 amino acids. Deletions cut 0 bases from V and 4 bases from J, with 12 bases between. Germline CDR1 reads KGHSH; CDR2 reads LQKENI. The CDR3 here is CASSPPGLGGETQYF. CDR3 nucleotide sequence: TGTGCCAGCTCACCACCGGGCCTTGGAGGAGAGACCCAGTACTTC. Based on the CDR3 plus reference TRBV18 and TRBJ2-5, the full variable domain is NAGVMQNPRHLVRRRGQEARLRCSPMKGHSHVYWYRQLPEEGLKFMVYLQKENIIDESGMPKERFSAEFPKEGPSILRIQQVVRGDSAAYFCASSPPGLGGETQYFGPGTRLLVL.